These T cell receptor beta chains were read from a single sample in a study of cytomegalovirus exposure and HLA in healthy donors. TCRdb's copy holds only in-frame clones and misses some; the assay was immunoSEQ multiplex PCR. The sample has 150,000 to 200,000 clones. Sequenced material: PBMCs. The source is a man aged 30-40 years in good health and CMV-seronegative. Each CDR3 is given with its conserved first and last residue. Fields, in order: V gene, D gene, J gene, CDR3 protein, CDR3 DNA. D genes are given only for firm matches.

>TRBV7-9|NA|TRBJ2-2
CASSLSPGSDNTGELFF
TGTGCCAGCAGCTTAAGTCCCGGGAGCGATAACACCGGGGAGCTGTTTTTT
>TRBV30|NA|TRBJ2-3
CAWDQGQPTDTQYF
TGTGCCTGGGACCAAGGACAGCCCACAGATACGCAGTATTTT
>TRBV6-1|NA|TRBJ1-4
CASNRKQGGEKLFF
TGTGCCAGCAACCGAAAGCAGGGTGGAGAAAAACTGTTTTTT
>TRBV2|TRBD1|TRBJ1-6
CASSENWDRRNSPLHF
TGTGCCAGCAGTGAAAATTGGGACAGACGAAATTCACCCCTCCACTTT
>TRBV7-2|NA|TRBJ2-5
CASSLFSGETQYF
TGTGCCAGCAGCTTATTTAGTGGAGAGACCCAGTACTTC
>TRBV27|NA|TRBJ2-3
CASSLGNRLTDTQYF
TGTGCCAGCAGTTTGGGGAACCGACTAACAGATACGCAGTATTTT
>TRBV6-1|NA|TRBJ1-2
CASSGPGDNYGYTF
TGTGCCAGCAGTGGGCCGGGGGATAACTATGGCTACACCTTC
>TRBV13|NA|TRBJ2-4
CASSSYTRALAKNIQYF
TGTGCCAGCAGCTCATATACGCGGGCGCTAGCCAAAAACATTCAGTACTTC
>TRBV19|NA|TRBJ1-3
CASSIDLSGNTIYF
TGTGCCAGTAGTATAGATCTATCTGGAAACACCATATATTTT
>TRBV5-1|NA|TRBJ1-1
CASSPAWPGRNTEAFF
TGCGCCAGCAGCCCGGCATGGCCGGGGAGGAACACTGAAGCTTTCTTT
>TRBV9|NA|TRBJ2-1
CASSGREYNEQFF
TGTGCCAGCAGCGGCAGGGAATACAATGAGCAGTTCTTC
>TRBV13|TRBD2|TRBJ2-7
CASSGSGSRYEQYF
TGTGCCAGCAGCGGGAGCGGGAGTAGGTACGAGCAGTACTTC
>TRBV29-1|TRBD1|TRBJ1-4
CSVGDGQGNEKLFF
TGCAGCGTTGGAGATGGACAGGGTAATGAAAAACTGTTTTTT
>TRBV5-1|TRBD2|TRBJ2-7
CASSPKGLAGNYEQYF
TGCGCCAGCAGCCCGAAGGGACTAGCGGGGAACTACGAGCAGTACTTC
>TRBV6-1|NA|TRBJ2-1
CASSVQGGPLGNEQFF
TGTGCCAGCAGTGTCCAGGGGGGACCCCTAGGCAATGAGCAGTTCTTC
>TRBV11-2|NA|TRBJ2-1
CASSLGEGLGNNEQFF
TGTGCCAGCAGCTTAGGCGAGGGCCTTGGGAACAATGAGCAGTTCTTC
>TRBV7-9|NA|TRBJ1-3
CASSLAGAGLSGNTIYF
TGTGCCAGCAGCTTAGCGGGGGCAGGGCTCTCTGGAAACACCATATATTTT